This T cell receptor (beta chain) is drawn from a study of blood T cell repertoires in COVID-19. This CDR3 is built from 15 residues. The germline gives CDR1 MGHRA, CDR2 YSYEKL. V shed 0 bases and J shed 4 bases, with 12 bases lying between them. Profiled with immunoSEQ multiplex PCR; TCRdb holds only in-frame clones, not every one. In the table there are 200,000 or so clones, over 75% of which are singletons. This clone was detected a few times. The sequence derives from a man aged 45-65 years with acute or convalescent COVID-19. The sample consisted of peripheral blood. The chain links TRBV4-1 to TRBJ1-2; the D gene is possibly TRBD1 (5 bases). The CDR3 spells CASSQEGGLPYGYTF. CDR3 DNA sequence: TGCGCCAGCAGCCAAGAGGGGGGTCTCCCCTATGGCTACACCTTC.